This record covers a single T cell receptor beta chain. The antigen is not known. Controls matched for sex and age were healthy donors. It was negative isolation that provided the CD8+ and CD4+ T cells, whereas TEMRA cells were enriched by FACS. Germline CDR1 and CDR2: SGHAT and FQDESV (reference sequence). The CDR3 covers 15 residues. J gave up 2 bases and V 1 base, and 4 bases lay outside the gene matches. These data belong to a study of CD8 T cells in Susac syndrome. Points from the study as a whole: The TCR sequencing and HLA analysis in the study involved a relatively small number of individuals, as the study acknowledged.

With random hexamers, 0.5 to 1 ug RNA was reverse transcribed. Amplification of TCR beta CDR3 across 54 Vbeta and 13 Jbeta was performed with immunoSEQ multiplex PCR. One entry per CDR3 protein, called by TCRdb with MiXCR from the immunoSEQ multiplex PCR reads. The data show just under 150,000 distinct CDR3 sequences, with roughly 94% seen just once and 0.075% to 0.09% held by the top ten. Specimen: CD4+ T cells from PBMCs. The rearrangement joins TRBV11-1 to TRBJ2-7, with 8 positions matching TRBD2. This receptor was taken from a human donor in good health. The CDR3 bases are TGTGCCAGCAGCTTAGGGAGCGGGAGCACCTACGAGCAGTACTTC. Residues: CASSLGSGSTYEQYF.